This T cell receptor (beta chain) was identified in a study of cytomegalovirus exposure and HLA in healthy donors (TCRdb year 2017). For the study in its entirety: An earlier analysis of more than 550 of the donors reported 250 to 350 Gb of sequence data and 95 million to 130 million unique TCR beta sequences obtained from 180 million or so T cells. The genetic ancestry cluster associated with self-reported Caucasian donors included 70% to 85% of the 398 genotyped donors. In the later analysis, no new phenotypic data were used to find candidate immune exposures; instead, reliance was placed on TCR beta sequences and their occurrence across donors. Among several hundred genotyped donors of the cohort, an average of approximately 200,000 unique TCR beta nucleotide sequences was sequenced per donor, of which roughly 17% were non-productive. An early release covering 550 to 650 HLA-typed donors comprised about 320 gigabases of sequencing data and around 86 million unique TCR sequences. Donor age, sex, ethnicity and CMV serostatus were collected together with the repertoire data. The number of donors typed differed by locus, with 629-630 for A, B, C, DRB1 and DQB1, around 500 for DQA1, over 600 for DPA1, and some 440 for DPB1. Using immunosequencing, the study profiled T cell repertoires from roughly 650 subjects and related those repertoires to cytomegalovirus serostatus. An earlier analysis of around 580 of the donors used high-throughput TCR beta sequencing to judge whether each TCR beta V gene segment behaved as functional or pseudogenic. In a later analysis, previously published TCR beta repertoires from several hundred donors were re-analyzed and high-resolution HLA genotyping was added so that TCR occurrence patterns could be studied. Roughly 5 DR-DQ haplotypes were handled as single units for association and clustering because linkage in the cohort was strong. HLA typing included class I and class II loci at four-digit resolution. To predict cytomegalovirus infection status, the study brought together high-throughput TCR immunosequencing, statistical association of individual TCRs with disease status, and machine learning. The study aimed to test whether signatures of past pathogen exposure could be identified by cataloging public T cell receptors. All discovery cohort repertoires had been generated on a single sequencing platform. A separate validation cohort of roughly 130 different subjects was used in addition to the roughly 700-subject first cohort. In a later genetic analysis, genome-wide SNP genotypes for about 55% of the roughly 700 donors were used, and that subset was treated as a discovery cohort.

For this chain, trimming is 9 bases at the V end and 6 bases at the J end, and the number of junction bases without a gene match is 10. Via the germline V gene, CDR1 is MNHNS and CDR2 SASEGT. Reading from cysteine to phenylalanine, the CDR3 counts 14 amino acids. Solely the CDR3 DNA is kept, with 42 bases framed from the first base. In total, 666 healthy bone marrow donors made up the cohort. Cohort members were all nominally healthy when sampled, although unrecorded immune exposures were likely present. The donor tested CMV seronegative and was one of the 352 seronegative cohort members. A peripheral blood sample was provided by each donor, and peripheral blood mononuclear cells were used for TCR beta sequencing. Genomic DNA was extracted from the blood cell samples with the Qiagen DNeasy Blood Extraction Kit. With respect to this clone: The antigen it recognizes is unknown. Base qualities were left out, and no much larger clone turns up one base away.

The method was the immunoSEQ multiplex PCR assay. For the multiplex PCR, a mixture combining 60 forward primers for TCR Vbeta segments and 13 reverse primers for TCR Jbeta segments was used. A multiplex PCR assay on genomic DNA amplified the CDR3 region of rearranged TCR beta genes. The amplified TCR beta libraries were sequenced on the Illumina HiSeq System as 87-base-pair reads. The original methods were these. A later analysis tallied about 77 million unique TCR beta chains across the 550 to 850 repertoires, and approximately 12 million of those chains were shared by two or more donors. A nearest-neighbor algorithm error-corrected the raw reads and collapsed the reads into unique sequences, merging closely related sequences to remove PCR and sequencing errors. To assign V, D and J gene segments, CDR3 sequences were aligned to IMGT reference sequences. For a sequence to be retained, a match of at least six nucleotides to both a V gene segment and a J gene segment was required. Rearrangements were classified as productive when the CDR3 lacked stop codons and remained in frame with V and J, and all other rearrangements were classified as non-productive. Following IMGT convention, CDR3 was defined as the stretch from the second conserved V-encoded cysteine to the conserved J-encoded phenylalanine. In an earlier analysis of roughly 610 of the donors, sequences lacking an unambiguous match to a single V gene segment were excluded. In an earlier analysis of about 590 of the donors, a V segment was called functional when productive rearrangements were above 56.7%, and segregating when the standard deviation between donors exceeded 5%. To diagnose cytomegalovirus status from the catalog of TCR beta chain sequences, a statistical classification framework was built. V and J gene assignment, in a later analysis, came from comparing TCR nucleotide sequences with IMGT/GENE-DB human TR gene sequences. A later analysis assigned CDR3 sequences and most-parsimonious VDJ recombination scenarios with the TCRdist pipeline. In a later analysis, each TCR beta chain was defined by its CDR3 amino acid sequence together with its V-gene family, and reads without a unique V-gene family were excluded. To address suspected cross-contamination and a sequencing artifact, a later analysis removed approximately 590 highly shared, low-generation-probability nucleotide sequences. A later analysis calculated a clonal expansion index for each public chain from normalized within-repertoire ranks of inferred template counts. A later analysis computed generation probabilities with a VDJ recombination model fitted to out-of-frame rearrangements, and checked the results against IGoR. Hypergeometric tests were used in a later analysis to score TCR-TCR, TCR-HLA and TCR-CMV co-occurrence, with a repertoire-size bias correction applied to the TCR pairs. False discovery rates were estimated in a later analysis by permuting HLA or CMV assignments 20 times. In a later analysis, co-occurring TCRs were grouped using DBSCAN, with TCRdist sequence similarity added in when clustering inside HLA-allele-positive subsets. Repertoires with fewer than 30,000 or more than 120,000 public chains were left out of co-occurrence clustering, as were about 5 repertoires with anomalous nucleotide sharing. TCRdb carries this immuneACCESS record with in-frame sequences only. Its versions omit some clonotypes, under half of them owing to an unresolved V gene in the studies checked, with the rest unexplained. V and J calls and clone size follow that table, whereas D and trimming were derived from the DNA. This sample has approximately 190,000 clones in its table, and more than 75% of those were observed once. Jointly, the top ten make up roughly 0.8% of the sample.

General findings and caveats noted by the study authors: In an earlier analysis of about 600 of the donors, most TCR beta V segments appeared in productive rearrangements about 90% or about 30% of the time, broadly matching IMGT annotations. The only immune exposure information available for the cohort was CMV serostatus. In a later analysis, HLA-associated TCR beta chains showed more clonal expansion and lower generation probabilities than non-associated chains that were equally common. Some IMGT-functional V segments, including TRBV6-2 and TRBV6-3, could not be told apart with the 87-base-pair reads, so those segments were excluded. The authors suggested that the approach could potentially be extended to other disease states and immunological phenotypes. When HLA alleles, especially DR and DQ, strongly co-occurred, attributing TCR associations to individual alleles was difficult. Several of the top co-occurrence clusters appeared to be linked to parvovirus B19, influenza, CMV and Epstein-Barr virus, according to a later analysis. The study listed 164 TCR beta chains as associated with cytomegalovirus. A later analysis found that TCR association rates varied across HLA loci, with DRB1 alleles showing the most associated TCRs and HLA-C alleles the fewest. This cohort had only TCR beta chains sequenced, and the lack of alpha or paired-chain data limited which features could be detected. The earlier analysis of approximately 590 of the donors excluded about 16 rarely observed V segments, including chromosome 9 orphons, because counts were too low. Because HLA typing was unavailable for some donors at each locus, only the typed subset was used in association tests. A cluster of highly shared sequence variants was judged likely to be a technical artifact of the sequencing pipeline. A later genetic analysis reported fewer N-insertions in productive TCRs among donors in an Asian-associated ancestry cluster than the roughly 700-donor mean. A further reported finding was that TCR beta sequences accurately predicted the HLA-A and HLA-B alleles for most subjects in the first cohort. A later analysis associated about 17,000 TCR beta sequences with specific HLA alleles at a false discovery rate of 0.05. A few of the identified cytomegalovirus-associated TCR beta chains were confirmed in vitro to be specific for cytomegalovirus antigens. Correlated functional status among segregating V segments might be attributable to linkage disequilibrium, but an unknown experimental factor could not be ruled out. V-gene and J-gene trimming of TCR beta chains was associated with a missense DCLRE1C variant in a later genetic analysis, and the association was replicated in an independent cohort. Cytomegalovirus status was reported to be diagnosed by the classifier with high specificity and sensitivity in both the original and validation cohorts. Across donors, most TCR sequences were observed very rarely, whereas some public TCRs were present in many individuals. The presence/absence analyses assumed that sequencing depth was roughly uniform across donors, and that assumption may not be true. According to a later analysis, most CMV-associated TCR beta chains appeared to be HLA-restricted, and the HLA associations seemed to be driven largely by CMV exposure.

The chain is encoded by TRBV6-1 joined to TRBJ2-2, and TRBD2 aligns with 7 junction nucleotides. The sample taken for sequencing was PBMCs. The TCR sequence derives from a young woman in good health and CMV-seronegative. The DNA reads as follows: TGTGCCAGTAACGACATTCGGGGGGCCGGGGAGCTGTTTTTT. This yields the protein CASNDIRGAGELFF.